What follows are 13 T cell receptor beta chains derived from one specimen sequenced in a study of cytomegalovirus exposure and HLA in healthy donors. Sequenced by immunoSEQ multiplex PCR; TCRdb stores in-frame clones only, minus some. Among under 200,000 clones listed, roughly nine tenths were seen once. The sequencing sample was made of PBMCs. These receptors came from a woman aged 18-29 years in good health and CMV-seropositive.

The chain combines TRBV7-9 with TRBJ2-7; 10 bases fit TRBD1. Germline-derived CDR1 and CDR2 are SEHNR and FQNEAQ (reference sequence). Trimming removed 5 bases from V and 6 bases from J; junction bases left unmatched: 7. CDR3 length equals 14 residues. CDR3 coding DNA: TGTGCCAGCAGCCTAACCGGGACAGGGGTCGAGCAGTACTTC. Translation gives CASSLTGTGVEQYF.

J is TRBJ2-2 and V is TRBV6-1, with 8 bases lining up with TRBD1. This CDR3 contains 15 residues. The V and J ends lost 8 bases and 4 bases, in that order; junction bases with no gene match: 9. Germline assignment: CDR1 MNHNS and CDR2 SASEGT. The CDR3 is CASASQGVGTGELFF. DNA of the CDR3: TGTGCCAGCGCTTCACAGGGGGTTGGCACCGGGGAGCTGTTTTTT.

V is TRBV4-1 and J is TRBJ1-2; TRBD1 matches at 7 bases. Per germline, CDR1 MGHRA and CDR2 YSYEKL. The junction had 6 bases not matched to a gene; V was cut back by 6 bases and J by 2 bases. This CDR3 is 14 amino acids long. CDR3 bases: TGCGCCAGCAGTCAGGGACAGATAAACTATGGCTACACCTTC. Amino acids: CASSQGQINYGYTF.

V gene TRBV6-1 combines with J gene TRBJ1-2; D might be TRBD1 (6 bases). The V gene lost 2 bases and the J gene lost 5 bases, with 15 bases spanning the gap. Germline V lookup: CDR1 MNHNS, CDR2 SASEGT. The CDR3 runs 15 residues. CDR3 nucleotides: TGTGCCAGCAGTGAAAGAGGGGGAGAGGTATATGGCTACACCTTC. As protein: CASSERGGEVYGYTF.

V is TRBV6-5 and J is TRBJ2-5; 12 bases agree with TRBD1. This CDR3 spans 15 amino acids. From germline, CDR1 is MNHEY and CDR2 SVGAGI. V lost 6 bases to trimming and J lost 5 bases; unmatched junction nucleotides: 7. CDR3 DNA: TGTGCCAGCAGCCCAGGGACAGGGGGCGCGGAGACCCAGTACTTC. Translating gives CASSPGTGGAETQYF.

The chain recombines TRBV4-2 with TRBJ1-2; TRBD1 aligns across 8 bases. The V gene's germline CDR1 is LGHNA and CDR2 YNFKEQ. J lost 6 bases, V lost 0 bases, and 6 bases had no gene match. The CDR3 loop spans 15 amino acids. The chain's CDR3 is CASSQDRGRSHGYTF. The DNA of the CDR3 is TGTGCCAGCAGCCAAGACAGGGGGCGTTCCCATGGCTACACCTTC.

The V call is TRBV6-1, the J call TRBJ2-1, with TRBD1 identical over 7 bases. The CDR3 contains 14 residues. Germline values: CDR1 MNHNS, CDR2 SASEGT. V lost 4 bases to trimming and J lost 6 bases; unmatched junction nucleotides: 6. CDR3 amino acids: CASSVLDRANEQFF. CDR3 nucleotide sequence: TGTGCCAGCAGTGTGCTAGACAGGGCCAATGAGCAGTTCTTC.

The chain combines TRBV6-5 with TRBJ2-1, with a weak D call TRBD1 (6 bases). V lost 5 bases and J 4 bases, leaving 15 bases between the germline ends. CDR1 and CDR2 (germline): MNHEY, SVGAGI. The CDR3 contains 15 residues. CDR3 sequence: CASSRLLTGYNEQFF. The CDR3 nucleotides read TGTGCCAGCAGTCGCCTCCTTACAGGGTACAATGAGCAGTTCTTC.

The chain couples TRBV27 to TRBJ2-7, with D tentatively TRBD1 (5 bases). Looked up from germline, CDR1 is MNHEY and CDR2 is SMNVEV (reference sequence). There are 14 residues in the CDR3. Between the trimmed V and J ends, which lost 4 bases and 1 base, there was a span of 11 bases. This CDR3 is CASSYRILSYEQYF. Written as DNA, the CDR3 is TGTGCCAGCAGTTACAGGATCCTATCCTACGAGCAGTACTTC.

This sequence joins TRBV2 and TRBJ1-5, with D uncertain. Germline lookup yields CDR1 SNHLY and CDR2 FYNNEI. Trimming left V 6 bases short and J 3 bases short, with 12 bases between. The CDR3 totals 14 residues. The CDR3 DNA sequence: TGTGCCAGCAGCGTCGGACTGTTCAATCAGCCCCAGCATTTT. This encodes CASSVGLFNQPQHF.

This chain uses TRBV28 with TRBJ2-7, with D possibly TRBD1 on 6 matching bases. Germline CDR1 is MDHEN and CDR2 is SYDVKM. Trimming left V 6 bases short and J 3 bases short, with 15 bases between. The CDR3 spans 14 residues. The CDR3, as DNA: TGTGCCAGCAGCTCCAGGGGTTACCACTACGAGCAGTACTTC. It translates to CASSSRGYHYEQYF.

The chain uses TRBV9 and TRBJ2-1; the D gene is possibly TRBD1 (6 bases). Germline CDR1 and CDR2: SGDLS and YYNGEE. This CDR3 is built from 14 residues. V was shortened by 4 bases and J by 8 bases, with 16 bases between the two germline ends. In DNA, the CDR3 is TGTGCCAGCAGCCCCCGACAGGTGACGGATGAGCAGTTCTTC. Its translation is CASSPRQVTDEQFF.

V usage is TRBV29-1 and J usage is TRBJ1-2, with D possibly matching TRBD1 (6 bases). The V gene's germline CDR1 is SQVTM and CDR2 ANQGSEA. CDR3 size: 17 residues. The V and J ends lost 0 bases and 5 bases respectively, with 22 bases between them. The CDR3 loop reads CSVEEGGQGPEKYGYTF. CDR3 DNA sequence: TGCAGCGTTGAAGAAGGGGGTCAGGGCCCCGAAAAATATGGCTACACCTTC.